This entry concerns a single TCR beta chain. Using immunoSEQ multiplex PCR, the repertoire was profiled, and TCRdb retains in-frame clones only, with some absent. The data show approximately 490,000 clones, approximately 80% seen once. These data originate in a study of shared T cell receptors in the human thymus. The length of the CDR3 is 14 residues. Germline assignment: CDR1 SGHDT and CDR2 YYEEEE. V lost 5 bases, J lost 6 bases, and 2 bases stayed unmatched. The same data also contributed to another study, on human thymus T cells. That work contributes: The thymus was resected at corrective cardiac surgery. There appeared to be biased usage of V and J genes in thymic and blood repertoires.

This receptor was taken from a boy under three years old with a congenital heart defect. The chain carries TRBV5-6 and TRBJ2-1; 13 bases align to TRBD2. Sequencing used thymocytes. In DNA form, the CDR3 reads TGTGCCAGCAGACGGACTAGCGGGAGCAATGAGCAGTTCTTC. Protein product: CASRRTSGSNEQFF.